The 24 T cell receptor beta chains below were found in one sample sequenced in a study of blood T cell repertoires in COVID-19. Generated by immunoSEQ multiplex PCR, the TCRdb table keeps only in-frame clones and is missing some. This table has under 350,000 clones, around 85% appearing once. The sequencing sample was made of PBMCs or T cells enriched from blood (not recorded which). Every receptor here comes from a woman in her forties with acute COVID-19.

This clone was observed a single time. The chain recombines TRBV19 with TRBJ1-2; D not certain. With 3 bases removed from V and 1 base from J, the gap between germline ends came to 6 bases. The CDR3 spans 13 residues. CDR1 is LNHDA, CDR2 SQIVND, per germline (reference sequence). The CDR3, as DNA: TGTGCCAGTAGTATCGGGTATAACTATGGCTACACCTTC. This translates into CASSIGYNYGYTF.

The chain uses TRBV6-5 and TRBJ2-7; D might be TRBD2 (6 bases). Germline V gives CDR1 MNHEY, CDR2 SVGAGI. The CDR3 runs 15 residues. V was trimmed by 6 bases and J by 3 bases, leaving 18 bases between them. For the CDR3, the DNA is TGTGCCAGCAGGTCAAGGGGACTCATAGTCTACGAGCAGTACTTC. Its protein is CASRSRGLIVYEQYF.

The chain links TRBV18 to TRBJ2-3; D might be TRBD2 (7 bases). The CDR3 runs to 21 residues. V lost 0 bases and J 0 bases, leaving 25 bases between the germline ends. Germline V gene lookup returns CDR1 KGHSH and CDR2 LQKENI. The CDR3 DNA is TGTGCCAGCTCACCACCTTACGATAGCGTTCGCGGGGGCTCAAGCACAGATACGCAGTATTTT. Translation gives CASSPPYDSVRGGSSTDTQYF.

CDR3 nucleotides: TGCGCCAGCAGCTTCAATAGCGGTCCCTCCTACGAGCAGTACTTC. Translation: CASSFNSGPSYEQYF. The chain couples TRBV5-1 to TRBJ2-7; a possible D gene is TRBD2 (6 bases). The CDR3 runs 15 residues. Germline values: CDR1 SGHRS, CDR2 YFSETQ. Trimming pared 2 bases from V and 0 bases from J, leaving 12 bases between.

The chain's CDR3 is CASSSSGGNQPQHF. In nucleotides, the CDR3 is TGTGCCAGCAGTTCATCAGGGGGCAATCAGCCCCAGCATTTT. This chain joins TRBV28 and TRBJ1-5, with D maybe TRBD1 (6 bases). The CDR3 is 14 residues long. Per the germline V gene, CDR1 is MDHEN and CDR2 is SYDVKM. The V and J ends lost 4 bases and 2 bases respectively, with 9 bases between them.

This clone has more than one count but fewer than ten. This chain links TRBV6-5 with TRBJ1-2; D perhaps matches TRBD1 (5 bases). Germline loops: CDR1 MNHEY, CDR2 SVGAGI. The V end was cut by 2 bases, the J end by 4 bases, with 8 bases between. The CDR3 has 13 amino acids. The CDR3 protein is CASSYGHLYGYTF. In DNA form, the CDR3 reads TGTGCCAGCAGTTACGGACATCTCTATGGCTACACCTTC.

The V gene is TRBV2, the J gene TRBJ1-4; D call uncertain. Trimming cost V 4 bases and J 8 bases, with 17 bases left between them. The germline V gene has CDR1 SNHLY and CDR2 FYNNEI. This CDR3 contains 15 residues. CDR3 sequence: CASSAGRIVREKLFF. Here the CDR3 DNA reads TGTGCCAGCAGTGCGGGTAGGATCGTTAGGGAAAAACTGTTTTTT.

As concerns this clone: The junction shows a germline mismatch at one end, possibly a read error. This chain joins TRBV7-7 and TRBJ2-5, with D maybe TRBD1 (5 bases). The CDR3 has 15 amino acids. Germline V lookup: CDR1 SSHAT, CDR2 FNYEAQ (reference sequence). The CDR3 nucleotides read TGTGCTAGCAGCCCCCGGCTGGGGCGAAAAGAGACCCAGTACTTC. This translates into CASSPRLGRKETQYF.

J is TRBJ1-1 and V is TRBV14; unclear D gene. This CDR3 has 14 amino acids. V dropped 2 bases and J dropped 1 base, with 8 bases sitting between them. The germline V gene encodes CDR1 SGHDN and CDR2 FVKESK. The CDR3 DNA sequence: TGTGCCAGCAGCCAATACACGGGGAACACTGAAGCTTTCTTT. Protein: CASSQYTGNTEAFF. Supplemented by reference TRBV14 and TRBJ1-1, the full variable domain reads EAGVTQFPSHSVIEKGQTVTLRCDPISGHDNLYWYRRVMGKEIKFLLHFVKESKQDESGMPNNRFLAERTGGTYSTLKVQPAELEDSGVYFCASSQYTGNTEAFFGQGTRLTVV.

This CDR3 reads CASSVSRGGTEAFF. CDR3 nucleotides: TGTGCCAGCAGCGTCTCGCGAGGGGGCACTGAAGCTTTCTTT. The rearrangement links TRBV28 to TRBJ1-1; weak D call: TRBD1 (6 bases). V shed 6 bases and J shed 4 bases, with 15 bases lying between them. The germline V gene encodes CDR1 MDHEN and CDR2 SYDVKM. The CDR3 length is 14 residues.

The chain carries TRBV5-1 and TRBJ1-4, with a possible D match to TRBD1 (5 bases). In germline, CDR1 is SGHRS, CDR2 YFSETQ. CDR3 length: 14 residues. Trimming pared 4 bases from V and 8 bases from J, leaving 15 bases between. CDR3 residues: CASSRQGTLEKLFF. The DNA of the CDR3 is TGCGCCAGCAGCCGTCAGGGTACTTTAGAAAAACTGTTTTTT.

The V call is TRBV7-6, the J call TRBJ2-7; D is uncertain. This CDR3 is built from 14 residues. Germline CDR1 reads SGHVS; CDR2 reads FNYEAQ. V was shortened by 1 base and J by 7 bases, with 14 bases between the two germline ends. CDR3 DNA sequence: TGTGCCAGCAGCTTAGATCTTAATCGTAGAGAGCAGTACTTC. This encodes CASSLDLNRREQYF.

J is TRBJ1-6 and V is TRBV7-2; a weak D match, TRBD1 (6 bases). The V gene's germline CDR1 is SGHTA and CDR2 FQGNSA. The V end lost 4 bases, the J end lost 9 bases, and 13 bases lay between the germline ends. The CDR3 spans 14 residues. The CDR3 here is CASSSPSRGSPLHF. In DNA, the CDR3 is TGTGCCAGCAGCTCCCCGTCCAGGGGTTCACCCCTCCACTTT.

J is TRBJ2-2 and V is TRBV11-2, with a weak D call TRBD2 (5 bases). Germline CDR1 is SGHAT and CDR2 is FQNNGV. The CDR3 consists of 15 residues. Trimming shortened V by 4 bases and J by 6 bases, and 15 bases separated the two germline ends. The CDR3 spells CASSYRGNRAGELFF. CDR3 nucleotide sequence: TGTGCCAGCAGCTACCGAGGGAATCGGGCCGGGGAGCTGTTTTTT.

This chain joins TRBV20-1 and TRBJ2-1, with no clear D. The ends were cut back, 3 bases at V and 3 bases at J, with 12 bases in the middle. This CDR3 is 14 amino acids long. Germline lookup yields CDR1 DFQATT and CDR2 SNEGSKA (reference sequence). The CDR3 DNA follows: TGCAGTGCTAGTAGCCAGGTCAACTACAATGAGCAGTTCTTC. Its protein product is CSASSQVNYNEQFF.

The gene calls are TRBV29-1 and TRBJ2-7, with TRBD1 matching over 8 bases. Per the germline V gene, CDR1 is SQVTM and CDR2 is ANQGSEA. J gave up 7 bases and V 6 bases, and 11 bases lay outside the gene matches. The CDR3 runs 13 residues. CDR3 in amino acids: CSVKGQGQGEQYF. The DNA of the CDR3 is TGCAGCGTCAAAGGACAGGGTCAAGGGGAGCAGTACTTC.

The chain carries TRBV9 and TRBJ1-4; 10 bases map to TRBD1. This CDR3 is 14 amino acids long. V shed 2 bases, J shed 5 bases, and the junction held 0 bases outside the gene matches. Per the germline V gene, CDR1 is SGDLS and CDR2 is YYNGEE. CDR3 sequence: CASSVGQGNEKLFF. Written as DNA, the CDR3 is TGTGCCAGCAGCGTGGGACAGGGGAATGAAAAACTGTTTTTT.

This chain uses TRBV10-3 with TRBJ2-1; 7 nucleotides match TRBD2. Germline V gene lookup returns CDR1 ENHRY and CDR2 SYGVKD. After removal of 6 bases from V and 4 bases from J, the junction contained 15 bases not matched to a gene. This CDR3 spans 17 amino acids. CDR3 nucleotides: TGTGCCATCAGCCGAGAACCCCCCGGGAGGCTTTACAATGAGCAGTTCTTC. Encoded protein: CAISREPPGRLYNEQFF.

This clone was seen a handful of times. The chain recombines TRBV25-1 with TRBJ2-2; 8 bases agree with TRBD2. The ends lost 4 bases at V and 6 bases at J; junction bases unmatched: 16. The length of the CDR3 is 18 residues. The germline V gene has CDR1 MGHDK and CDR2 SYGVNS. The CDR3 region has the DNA TGTGCCAGCAGTGCCTATTCGGGGGGGCGCCAAATCTCCGGGGAGCTGTTTTTT. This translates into CASSAYSGGRQISGELFF.

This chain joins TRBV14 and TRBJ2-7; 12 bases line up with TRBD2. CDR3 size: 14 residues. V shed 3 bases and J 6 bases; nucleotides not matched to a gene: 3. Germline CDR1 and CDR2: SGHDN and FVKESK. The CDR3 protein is CASSHWTSGIEQYF. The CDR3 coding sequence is TGTGCCAGCAGCCACTGGACTAGCGGGATCGAGCAGTACTTC.

The CDR3 DNA is TGTGCCAGTAGTCTAGGCCAGGACTACGAGCAGTACTTC. It translates to CASSLGQDYEQYF. V usage is TRBV19 and J usage is TRBJ2-7, with D unclear. Trimming removed 5 bases at V and 3 bases at J, with 11 bases between. CDR1 and CDR2 (germline): LNHDA, SQIVND (reference sequence). The CDR3 is made up of 13 amino acids. Using reference TRBV19 and TRBJ2-7 for the parts outside the CDR3, the full variable domain is DGGITQSPKYLFRKEGQNVTLSCEQNLNHDAMYWYRQDPGQGLRLIYYSQIVNDFQKGDIAEGYSVSREKKESFPLTVTSAQKNPTAFYLCASSLGQDYEQYFGPGTRLTVT.

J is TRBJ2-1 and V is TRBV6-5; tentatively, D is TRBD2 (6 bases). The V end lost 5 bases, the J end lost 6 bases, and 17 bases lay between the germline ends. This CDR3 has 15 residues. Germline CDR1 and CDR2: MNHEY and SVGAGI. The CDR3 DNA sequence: TGTGCCAGCAGTCCCGGGCTAGCGAGAGCCAATGAGCAGTTCTTC. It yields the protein CASSPGLARANEQFF.

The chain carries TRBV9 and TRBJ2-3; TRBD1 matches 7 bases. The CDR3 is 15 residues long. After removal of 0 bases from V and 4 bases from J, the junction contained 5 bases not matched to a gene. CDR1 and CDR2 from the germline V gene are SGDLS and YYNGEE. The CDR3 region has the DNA TGTGCCAGCAGCGTAGCTACAGGGGTAGCAGATACGCAGTATTTT. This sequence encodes CASSVATGVADTQYF.

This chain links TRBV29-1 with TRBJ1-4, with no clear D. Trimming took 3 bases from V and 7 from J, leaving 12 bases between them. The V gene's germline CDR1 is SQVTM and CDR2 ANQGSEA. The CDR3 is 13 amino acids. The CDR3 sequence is CSVEGGEGEKLFF. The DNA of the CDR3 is TGCAGCGTTGAGGGCGGGGAGGGTGAAAAACTGTTTTTT.